Sequencing of this TCR beta chain was carried out in a study of cytomegalovirus exposure and HLA in healthy donors. Use of 60 Vbeta and 13 Jbeta primers characterized the PCR. Repertoires were generated with immunoSEQ multiplex PCR, while TCRdb's copy carries only in-frame clones and drops some. The sample has about 180,000 clones, around 77% seen once. This CDR3 is built from 18 residues. The V gene end was trimmed by 1 base and the J gene end by 1 base; junction bases not matched to a gene: 11. Per germline, CDR1 SGHTS and CDR2 YDEGEE. Material for sequencing was PBMCs. The sequence derives from a man aged 55 to 70 in good health and CMV-seronegative. The V call is TRBV5-8, the J call TRBJ2-1, with 7 bases identical to TRBD1. The CDR3 DNA follows: TGTGCCAGCAGCTTGTTACAGGGGCTGTTTGGGTCCTACAATGAGCAGTTCTTC. Its translation is CASSLLQGLFGSYNEQFF. Full variable domain (rest looked up from reference TRBV5-8 and TRBJ2-1): EAGVTQSPTHLIKTRGQQATLRCSPISGHTSVYWYQQALGLGLQFLLWYDEGEERNRGNFPPRFSGRQFPNYSSELNVNALELEDSALYLCASSLLQGLFGSYNEQFFGPGTRLTVL.